This T cell receptor (beta chain) was sequenced in a study of OX40 agonist ivuxolimab in advanced cancers. Study summary: All patients had ivuxolimab intravenously every 2 weeks at 0.01 to 10 mg/kg. Cohort: approximately 83% men, mean age around 61, aged roughly 23 to 90. Findings of the study overall: Clonal expansion by week 6 occurred in CD4+ and CD8+ blood T cells (at 0.1 to 3.0 mg/kg).

Comment on this clone: Its specificity is unknown.

CDR3 length equals 15 residues. The germline V and J ends were trimmed by 3 bases and 7 bases, with 16 bases remaining between them. The germline CDR1 and CDR2 sequences are SEHNR and FQNEAQ (reference sequence). Sequencing used immunoSEQ multiplex PCR; TCRdb keeps in-frame clones, though not all of them. The sample consists of over 50,000 clones, roughly 90% of them appearing once. Specimen: CD4+ or CD8+ T cells sorted from blood, collected in a trial of the OX40 agonist ivuxolimab. This chain connects TRBV7-9 to TRBJ2-1; D may match TRBD1 or TRBD2 (6 bases each). The clonotype was recovered from an adult with an advanced solid tumor such as melanoma, head and neck, liver or kidney cancer. The CDR3 DNA is TGTGCCAGCAGCTTTCCCAGCGGAGGGGGAAATGAGCAGTTCTTC. Protein: CASSFPSGGGNEQFF.